This section outlines one T cell receptor (beta chain) sequence together with its context. The antigen is unknown. The CDR3 contains 13 residues. CDR1 ENHRY and CDR2 SYGVKD come from the germline V gene. This entry is derived from a study of naive and memory T cell subsets. Study-level results: Naive and memory repertoire findings lacked a ground truth for validation.

Both TRBC1 and TRBC2 were covered by a beta constant-region primer of two equimolar oligonucleotides. TCRdb re-derived calls from the UMI-ligation and nested PCR reads in MiXCR, one entry per CDR3 protein. The data show 140,000 to 150,000 distinct CDR3 sequences, approximately 17% seen once. The clonotype was recovered from a human donor in good health. Sequenced input: naive CD4+ T cells from blood. The genes are TRBV10-3 and TRBJ1-1; D is ambiguous. The CDR3 reads CASRTDPTPEAFF. CDR3 in DNA: TGTGCTTCCCGGACGGATCCGACGCCTGAAGCTTTCTTT.